The rows below give T cell receptor beta chains drawn from one sample of a study of molecular identifiers for immune sequencing clone quantification. TCRdb analysed the PCR reads with MiXCR anew, one entry per CDR3 protein. The table has about 330,000 distinct CDR3 sequences, 24% seen once. The specimen sequenced was naive CD8+ T cells from blood, with Jurkat cell RNA spiked in. These receptor sequences come from a human donor in good health. Some libraries in this study had Jurkat cell RNA spiked in. Each CDR3 is given with its conserved first and last residue. The D gene is left open where the match is weak. Part of the rows lack a size; the others show once, few, many or a class for expanded clones.

d_call: TRBD1; v_call: TRBV12-3/TRBV12-4; j_call: TRBJ2-3; clone_size: .; cdr3_aa: CASSLAKRQGITSTDTQYF; cdr3_nt: TGTGCCAGCAGTTTAGCGAAGAGACAGGGGATAACTAGCACAGATACGCAGTATTTT
d_call: .; v_call: TRBV5-1; j_call: TRBJ2-1; clone_size: many; cdr3_aa: CASSFDLDEQFF; cdr3_nt: TGCGCCAGCAGCTTCGACTTGGATGAGCAGTTCTTC
d_call: .; v_call: TRBV20-1; j_call: TRBJ1-2; clone_size: .; cdr3_aa: CSAREEDYGYTF; cdr3_nt: TGCAGTGCTAGAGAAGAAGACTATGGCTACACCTTC
d_call: .; v_call: TRBV19; j_call: TRBJ2-2; clone_size: many; cdr3_aa: CASSTGTETGELFF; cdr3_nt: TGTGCCAGTAGTACTGGGACGGAGACCGGGGAGCTGTTTTTT
d_call: TRBD1; v_call: TRBV6-2/TRBV6-3; j_call: TRBJ2-7; clone_size: few; cdr3_aa: CASSDRGVSYEQYF; cdr3_nt: TGTGCCAGCAGCGACAGGGGGGTAAGCTACGAGCAGTACTTC
d_call: TRBD1; v_call: TRBV7-9; j_call: TRBJ2-7; clone_size: few; cdr3_aa: CASSPTGIGYEQYF; cdr3_nt: TGTGCCAGCAGCCCGACAGGGATCGGTTACGAGCAGTACTTC
d_call: .; v_call: TRBV7-9; j_call: TRBJ2-2; clone_size: many; cdr3_aa: CASSPTPSAGELFF; cdr3_nt: TGTGCCAGCAGCCCAACCCCGTCGGCCGGGGAGCTGTTTTTT
d_call: TRBD1; v_call: TRBV2; j_call: TRBJ1-6; clone_size: .; cdr3_aa: CAGRGGASYNSPLHF; cdr3_nt: TGTGCCGGACGAGGGGGCGCATCCTATAATTCACCCCTCCACTTT
d_call: .; v_call: TRBV6-2/TRBV6-3; j_call: TRBJ2-1; clone_size: few; cdr3_aa: CASSYGGLSYNEQFF; cdr3_nt: TGTGCCAGCAGTTATGGGGGACTCTCATACAATGAGCAGTTCTTC
d_call: TRBD1; v_call: TRBV9; j_call: TRBJ2-7; clone_size: .; cdr3_aa: CASSVGDSPYEQYF; cdr3_nt: TGTGCCAGCAGCGTAGGGGACAGCCCCTACGAGCAGTACTTC
d_call: .; v_call: TRBV5-6; j_call: TRBJ2-7; clone_size: .; cdr3_aa: CASSILLSYEQYF; cdr3_nt: TGTGCCAGCAGTATCTTGCTCTCCTACGAGCAGTACTTC
d_call: TRBD1; v_call: TRBV27; j_call: TRBJ2-1; clone_size: .; cdr3_aa: CASSLQGQGVYNEQFF; cdr3_nt: TGTGCCAGCAGTTTACAGGGGCAGGGGGTTTACAATGAGCAGTTCTTC
d_call: .; v_call: TRBV12-3/TRBV12-4; j_call: TRBJ2-7; clone_size: .; cdr3_aa: CASSFLVYEQYF; cdr3_nt: TGTGCCAGCAGTTTTCTCGTCTACGAGCAGTACTTC
d_call: TRBD1; v_call: TRBV7-9; j_call: TRBJ1-1; clone_size: many; cdr3_aa: CASSSTGADTEAFF; cdr3_nt: TGTGCCAGCAGTTCGACAGGGGCCGACACTGAAGCTTTCTTT
d_call: .; v_call: TRBV19; j_call: TRBJ1-5; clone_size: few; cdr3_aa: CASSTLGYSNQPQHF; cdr3_nt: TGTGCCAGTAGTACTCTTGGTTATAGCAATCAGCCCCAGCATTTT
d_call: .; v_call: TRBV19; j_call: TRBJ2-7; clone_size: .; cdr3_aa: CASSAGTPYGQYF; cdr3_nt: TGTGCCAGTAGTGCCGGGACACCCTACGGGCAGTACTTC
d_call: TRBD1; v_call: TRBV6-1; j_call: TRBJ1-3; clone_size: many; cdr3_aa: CASSDGTDSGNTIYF; cdr3_nt: TGTGCCAGCAGTGACGGGACAGACTCTGGAAACACCATATATTTT
d_call: .; v_call: TRBV3-1; j_call: TRBJ1-2; clone_size: .; cdr3_aa: CASSQDVLALYGYTF; cdr3_nt: TGTGCCAGCAGCCAAGACGTTCTAGCGCTCTATGGCTACACCTTC